What follows are 22 T cell receptor beta chains derived from one specimen sequenced in a study of T-cell reconstitution after alpha-beta-depleted transplantation in children. The TCRbeta library incorporated unique molecular identifiers. A single record per CDR3 protein comes from TCRdb applying MiXCR to the PCR reads. The sample has about 460,000 distinct CDR3 sequences, 9.5% to 12% seen once. The input for sequencing was PBMCs, mostly from graft donor cells, taken 180 days after TCRalphabeta/CD19-depleted stem cell transplant. Receptors were obtained from a female patient younger than 10 who had a stem cell transplant for aplastic anemia, so the T cells may come from the graft donor.

This chain connects TRBV20-1 to TRBJ2-7; D is ambiguous. There are 15 residues in the CDR3. V was clipped by 0 bases and J by 3 bases, with 15 bases between them. Germline CDR1 and CDR2: DFQATT and SNEGSKA (reference sequence). Here the CDR3 reads CSARDPRTVDYEQYF. In DNA form, the CDR3 reads TGCAGTGCTAGAGATCCCCGGACGGTAGACTACGAGCAGTACTTC.

This clonotype was counted between two and nine times. The chain has TRBV10-3 and TRBJ2-1, with no clear D. The V end lost 4 bases, the J end lost 4 bases, and 8 bases lay between the germline ends. Looked up from germline, CDR1 is ENHRY and CDR2 is SYGVKD. The CDR3 runs to 13 residues. CDR3 in amino acids: CAISGTEYNEQFF. CDR3 bases: TGTGCCATCAGTGGGACGGAATACAATGAGCAGTTCTTC.

This chain connects TRBV7-9 to TRBJ2-7; D is tentatively TRBD1 or TRBD2 (5 bases each). V was pared by 8 bases and J by 5 bases, with 13 bases between. Germline V CDR1 and CDR2: SEHNR, FQNEAQ (reference sequence). The CDR3 spans 12 residues. This chain's CDR3 is CASGQGTHEQYF. Written as DNA, the CDR3 is TGTGCCAGCGGCCAAGGGACCCACGAGCAGTACTTC.

V gene TRBV7-9 combines with J gene TRBJ2-2, with 8 bases identical to TRBD1. Germline-derived CDR1 and CDR2 are SEHNR and FQNEAQ (reference sequence). V shed 2 bases, J shed 2 bases, and the junction held 7 bases outside the gene matches. This CDR3 is built from 17 residues. CDR3 nucleotide sequence: TGTGCCAGCAGCTTATGGCCAGGGGGCCTCAACACCGGGGAGCTGTTTTTT. Its translation is CASSLWPGGLNTGELFF.

In its sample, this clonotype was seen a few times. The chain combines TRBV30 with TRBJ2-7; 7 bases are a match to TRBD1. V dropped 2 bases and J dropped 3; count of bases not matched to a gene: 4. Germline-derived CDR1 and CDR2 are GTSNPN and SVGIG (reference sequence). CDR3 length: 13 residues. Here the CDR3 DNA reads TGTGCCTGGAGTCGGGACAGTGTCTACGAGCAGTACTTC. Translated: CAWSRDSVYEQYF.

J is TRBJ1-1 and V is TRBV7-2; D not certain. CDR3 length equals 16 residues. The V gene's germline CDR1 is SGHTA and CDR2 FQGNSA. Trimming left V 4 bases short and J 0 bases short, with 15 bases between. CDR3 in amino acids: CASSSQTGNMNTEAFF. Written as DNA, the CDR3 is TGTGCCAGCAGCTCACAGACGGGAAATATGAACACTGAAGCTTTCTTT.

This rearrangement joins TRBV19 to TRBJ2-1; 8 nucleotides agree with TRBD1. V trimming: 7 bases; J trimming: 2 bases; junction bases outside the gene matches: 7. Germline CDR1 and CDR2: LNHDA and SQIVND (reference sequence). The CDR3 has 15 amino acids. The CDR3 coding sequence is TGTGCCAGTACCCTGACAGGGGTCCCCTACAATGAGCAGTTCTTC. Protein: CASTLTGVPYNEQFF. The full variable domain, its missing parts supplied by reference TRBV19 and TRBJ2-1, is DGGITQSPKYLFRKEGQNVTLSCEQNLNHDAMYWYRQDPGQGLRLIYYSQIVNDFQKGDIAEGYSVSREKKESFPLTVTSAQKNPTAFYLCASTLTGVPYNEQFFGPGTRLTVL.

The chain recombines TRBV6-2 or TRBV6-3 with TRBJ1-5; no clear D. The V and J ends lost 0 bases and 4 bases respectively, with 10 bases between them. Germline CDR1 reads MNHEY; CDR2 reads SVGEGT. The CDR3 runs 15 residues. The CDR3 loop is CASSYSNLGNQPQHF. As DNA, the CDR3 is TGTGCCAGCAGTTACTCGAATCTGGGGAATCAGCCCCAGCATTTT.

This clonotype was seen more than once but under ten times. This sequence joins TRBV3-1 and TRBJ2-1, with D uncertain. Between the trimmed V and J ends, which lost 2 bases and 10 bases, there was a span of 12 bases. The CDR3 covers 13 residues. Germline loops: CDR1 LGHDT, CDR2 YNNKEL (reference sequence). The CDR3 region is CASSQLPAAEQFF. Here the CDR3 DNA reads TGTGCCAGCAGCCAATTACCAGCCGCCGAGCAGTTCTTC.

The CDR3 nucleotides read TGTGCCTGGACTAGCGGCTACGAGCAGTACTTC. This encodes CAWTSGYEQYF. This rearrangement joins TRBV30 to TRBJ2-7; 7 bases match TRBD2. This CDR3 comprises 11 residues. Per the germline V gene, CDR1 is GTSNPN and CDR2 is SVGIG (reference sequence). After removal of 4 bases from V and 3 bases from J, the junction contained 0 bases not matched to a gene.

This clonotype was found many times. The V call is TRBV7-8, the J call TRBJ2-3; D is tentatively TRBD1 or TRBD2 (5 bases each). Trimming cost V 4 bases and J 2 bases, with 16 bases left between them. The length of the CDR3 is 16 residues. Per the germline V gene, CDR1 is SGHVS and CDR2 is FQNEAQ. CDR3 DNA sequence: TGTGCCAGCAGCTCGGGACCCGGAGTCTTCACAGATACGCAGTATTTT. Protein: CASSSGPGVFTDTQYF.

In its sample, this clonotype was seen a few times. The chain employs TRBV29-1 and TRBJ2-5; TRBD1 matches 8 bases. The CDR3 is 15 residues long. Trimming at V came to 4 bases and at J to 4 bases, leaving 11 bases not matched to a gene. The V gene's germline CDR1 is SQVTM and CDR2 ANQGSEA. This CDR3 reads CSVARTGIRAETQYF. In DNA form, the CDR3 reads TGCAGCGTTGCCCGGACAGGGATAAGGGCAGAGACCCAGTACTTC.

V and J are TRBV12-3 or TRBV12-4 and TRBJ1-5; D is possibly TRBD1 (6 bases). Between the trimmed V and J ends, which lost 6 bases and 1 base, there was a span of 19 bases. The CDR3 is 17 amino acids. The CDR3 DNA reads TGTGCCAGCAGCCGCGTGGGAGGGGGTGGGAGCAATCAGCCCCAGCATTTT. This codes for CASSRVGGGGSNQPQHF.

This chain links TRBV29-1 with TRBJ2-3; 9 bases fit TRBD2. With V trimmed by 6 bases and J by 5 bases, 9 bases remained unmatched. CDR1 is SQVTM, CDR2 ANQGSEA, per germline. CDR3 length equals 14 residues. This CDR3 reads CSVRSGSGGDTQYF. In nucleotides, the CDR3 is TGCAGCGTCCGTAGCGGGAGTGGTGGAGATACGCAGTATTTT.

This clonotype was counted many times. This sequence joins TRBV11-2 and TRBJ2-5; tentatively, D is TRBD1 (7 bases). Germline CDR1 is SGHAT and CDR2 is FQNNGV. This CDR3 spans 14 amino acids. Trimming shortened V by 2 bases and J by 4 bases, and 11 bases separated the two germline ends. The CDR3 region is CASSLYQGGETQYF. CDR3 sequence (DNA): TGTGCCAGCAGCTTATACCAGGGGGGAGAGACCCAGTACTTC.

The chain is built from TRBV4-3 and TRBJ1-2, with 7 bases lining up with TRBD1. The CDR3 spans 15 residues. Per germline, CDR1 LGHNA and CDR2 YSLEER. V lost 4 bases to trimming and J lost 7 bases; unmatched junction nucleotides: 12. CDR3 residues: CASSRSGQVFGGYTF. The CDR3 DNA sequence: TGCGCCAGCAGCCGCTCTGGACAGGTCTTCGGTGGCTACACCTTC.

The gene calls are TRBV6-5 and TRBJ2-3; 7 bases map to TRBD2. Germline CDR1 reads MNHEY; CDR2 reads SVGAGI. The J segment lost 0 bases and the V segment lost 2 bases, leaving 2 bases of the junction unmatched. The CDR3 is 15 residues long. Here the CDR3 reads CASSYGGDSTDTQYF. CDR3 nucleotide sequence: TGTGCCAGCAGTTACGGGGGGGATAGCACAGATACGCAGTATTTT.

V is TRBV5-5 and J is TRBJ1-2; unclear D gene. Germline assignment: CDR1 SGHKS and CDR2 YYEKEE (reference sequence). This CDR3 region has 14 residues. V was cut by 2 bases and J by 3 bases, with 11 bases left in between. CDR3 amino acids: CASSFTRVDYGYTF. The CDR3 DNA sequence: TGTGCCAGCAGCTTTACCCGGGTAGACTATGGCTACACCTTC.

This clonotype was detected only a few times. The chain's CDR3 is CASSRTGPISNQPQHF. CDR3 nucleotide sequence: TGTGCCAGCAGCCGTACAGGGCCTATTAGCAATCAGCCCCAGCATTTT. The chain links TRBV5-5 to TRBJ1-5; D might be TRBD1 (6 bases). The CDR3 length is 16 residues. Trimming pared 4 bases from V and 0 bases from J, leaving 14 bases between. Germline lookup yields CDR1 SGHKS and CDR2 YYEKEE (reference sequence).

This clonotype was observed many times. This chain joins TRBV27 and TRBJ1-2; tentatively, D is TRBD1 (5 bases). CDR3 size: 14 residues. The ends were cut back, 6 bases at V and 0 bases at J, with 11 bases in the middle. CDR1 and CDR2 (germline): MNHEY, SMNVEV (reference sequence). CDR3 region: CASRGGAANYGYTF. CDR3 nucleotides: TGTGCCAGCAGGGGCGGGGCAGCTAACTATGGCTACACCTTC.

The chain joins TRBV20-1 to TRBJ2-3; 8 bases are shared with TRBD2. V lost 0 bases, J lost 7 bases, and 12 bases stayed unmatched. Germline-derived CDR1 and CDR2 are DFQATT and SNEGSKA (reference sequence). This CDR3 has 16 residues. CDR3 amino acids: CSARDPQREFRNTQYF. In nucleotides, the CDR3 is TGCAGTGCTAGAGATCCCCAGCGGGAGTTTAGAAATACGCAGTATTTT.

V gene TRBV18 combines with J gene TRBJ2-1; 11 bases align to TRBD2. Trimming at V came to 4 bases and at J to 7 bases, leaving 9 bases not matched to a gene. CDR3 length: 16 amino acids. Germline V gene data show CDR1 as KGHSH and CDR2 as LQKENI. DNA of the CDR3: TGTGCCAGCTCACAAACCCTAGCGGGAGGTCAGAATGAGCAGTTCTTC. It translates to CASSQTLAGGQNEQFF.